These 28 T cell receptor beta chains came from one sample sequenced in a study of blood T cell repertoires in COVID-19. Profiled with immunoSEQ multiplex PCR; TCRdb holds only in-frame clones, not every one. The sample has approximately 74,000 clones; approximately 83% are singletons. Sequenced sample: peripheral blood. Source of these receptors: an older man with active or convalescent COVID-19.

V and J are TRBV19 and TRBJ2-1; 14 bases match TRBD2. The CDR3 has 18 residues. Germline-derived CDR1 and CDR2 are LNHDA and SQIVND (reference sequence). The junction had 3 bases not matched to a gene; V was cut back by 2 bases and J by 0 bases. The CDR3 loop is CASSIWTSGGSSYNEQFF. In DNA, the CDR3 is TGTGCCAGTAGTATATGGACTAGCGGGGGGAGCTCCTACAATGAGCAGTTCTTC.

CDR3 amino acids: CASSRTVPLAYEQYF. The DNA for the CDR3 is TGTGCCAGCAGCCGGACAGTGCCCCTCGCCTACGAGCAGTACTTC. The chain is built from TRBV6-1 and TRBJ2-7, with D possibly being TRBD1 (6 bases). V was clipped by 6 bases and J by 2 bases, with 17 bases between them. Germline CDR1 MNHNS, CDR2 SASEGT. This CDR3 is built from 15 residues.

CDR3 in amino acids: CASSLEWGRHQPQHF. CDR3 bases: TGTGCCAGCAGCTTAGAGTGGGGGAGGCATCAGCCCCAGCATTTT. This chain uses TRBV7-2 with TRBJ1-5, with a possible D match to TRBD1 (5 bases). Germline lookup yields CDR1 SGHTA and CDR2 FQGNSA. This CDR3 has 15 residues. V was pared by 1 base and J by 5 bases, with 12 bases between.

The genes are TRBV10-1 and TRBJ2-3; possibly TRBD2 for D (5 bases). With 5 bases removed from V and 6 bases from J, the gap between germline ends came to 15 bases. Germline V gene lookup returns CDR1 WNHNN and CDR2 SYGVQD (reference sequence). The CDR3 is made up of 14 amino acids. In DNA form, the CDR3 reads TGCGCCAGCAGTCCGGACTGGCCGCGGGATACGCAGTATTTT. Encoded protein: CASSPDWPRDTQYF.

This clone was found once. The rearrangement uses TRBV7-8 and TRBJ1-5; 7 nucleotides agree with TRBD1. The germline V gene has CDR1 SGHVS and CDR2 FQNEAQ. Trimming removed 5 bases from V and 0 bases from J; junction bases left unmatched: 13. The CDR3 runs to 18 residues. CDR3 in DNA: TGTGCCAGCAGCCCCACCCATGGACAGGCCTATAGCAATCAGCCCCAGCATTTT. This encodes CASSPTHGQAYSNQPQHF.

V and J are TRBV5-4 and TRBJ2-1, with 9 bases matching TRBD1. V lost 2 bases to trimming and J lost 14 bases; unmatched junction nucleotides: 5. CDR3 size: 12 residues. Looked up from germline, CDR1 is SGHNT and CDR2 is YYREEE (reference sequence). The CDR3 loop reads CASSLPGQGEFF. The CDR3 region has the DNA TGTGCCAGCAGCTTACCGGGACAGGGTGAGTTCTTC. Together with reference TRBV5-4 and TRBJ2-1, the CDR3 gives the full variable domain: ETGVTQSPTHLIKTRGQQVTLRCSSQSGHNTVSWYQQALGQGPQFIFQYYREEENGRGNFPPRFSGLQFPNYSSELNVNALELDDSALYLCASSLPGQGEFFGPGTRLTVL.

The chain links TRBV11-3 to TRBJ2-5; maybe TRBD1 (5 bases). CDR1 and CDR2 (germline): SGHNT, YENEEA. V was shortened by 5 bases and J by 5 bases, with 12 bases between the two germline ends. This CDR3 has 13 residues. CDR3 residues: CASSPMGRETQYF. The CDR3 DNA reads as TGTGCCAGCAGCCCGATGGGGCGGGAGACCCAGTACTTC.

J is TRBJ1-5 and V is TRBV2; D is uncertain. CDR3 size: 15 residues. Germline V gene data show CDR1 as SNHLY and CDR2 as FYNNEI. V was clipped by 0 bases and J by 0 bases, with 6 bases between them. CDR3 amino acids: CASSEAGLSNQPQHF. CDR3 DNA sequence: TGTGCCAGCAGTGAAGCTGGGCTTAGCAATCAGCCCCAGCATTTT.

V and J are TRBV30 and TRBJ2-1; D not resolved. Per the germline V gene, CDR1 is GTSNPN and CDR2 is SVGIG (reference sequence). The V and J ends lost 0 bases and 4 bases respectively, with 13 bases between them. The CDR3 spans 15 residues. The DNA for the CDR3 is TGTGCCTGGAGTGTTAACCCAATCGGGTACAATGAGCAGTTCTTC. Protein product: CAWSVNPIGYNEQFF.

This chain joins TRBV19 and TRBJ2-3, with D tentatively TRBD1 (5 bases). The V end was cut by 0 bases, the J end by 5 bases, with 15 bases between. This CDR3 has 16 amino acids. CDR1 LNHDA and CDR2 SQIVND come from the germline V gene (reference sequence). CDR3 sequence reads: CASSIDAAGSEDTQYF. CDR3 in DNA: TGTGCCAGTAGTATAGATGCGGCAGGGTCCGAAGATACGCAGTATTTT.

The rearrangement uses TRBV7-6 and TRBJ2-3, with 8 bases aligning to TRBD2. The CDR3 sequence is 15 residues long. J lost 3 bases, V lost 6 bases, and 8 bases had no gene match. CDR1 and CDR2 (germline): SGHVS, FNYEAQ. The DNA for the CDR3 is TGTGCCAGCAGTGGAGCGAGCGGGAGAACAGATACGCAGTATTTT. It encodes CASSGASGRTDTQYF.

As DNA, the CDR3 is TGTGCCAGCGCCACACTTCGGGCGGGCGGGACCCAGTACTTC. It translates to CASATLRAGGTQYF. The chain has TRBV27 and TRBJ2-5; D is perhaps TRBD2 (5 bases). The CDR3 runs to 14 residues. Trimming shortened V by 8 bases and J by 7 bases, and 20 bases separated the two germline ends. Germline lookup yields CDR1 MNHEY and CDR2 SMNVEV (reference sequence).

The chain is built from TRBV10-2 and TRBJ2-1; 7 bases match TRBD1. Germline lookup yields CDR1 WSHSY and CDR2 SAAADI. With V trimmed by 7 bases and J by 4 bases, 10 bases remained unmatched. The CDR3 contains 15 residues. The DNA for the CDR3 is TGCGCCAGCACCCAGAGACAGGGAATTTACAATGAGCAGTTCTTC. Protein sequence: CASTQRQGIYNEQFF.

This clone was seen a handful of times. The rearrangement uses TRBV6-5 and TRBJ2-7; 7 bases align to TRBD1. This CDR3 is built from 13 residues. V gave up 8 bases and J gave up 2 bases; unmatched junction bases: 6. The germline V gene has CDR1 MNHEY and CDR2 SVGAGI. The CDR3 DNA sequence: TGTGCCAGCCGGACAGGTTCTCCCTACGAGCAGTACTTC. This sequence encodes CASRTGSPYEQYF.

The V call is TRBV6-2 or TRBV6-3, the J call TRBJ1-5; D remains unclear. Germline CDR1 reads MNHEY; CDR2 reads SVGEGT. There are 18 residues in the CDR3. The germline V and J ends were trimmed by 0 bases and 0 bases, with 15 bases remaining between them. The CDR3 sequence is CASSYSRVLPYSNQPQHF. Written as DNA, the CDR3 is TGTGCCAGCAGTTACTCGAGAGTCCTCCCCTATAGCAATCAGCCCCAGCATTTT.

The rearrangement uses TRBV20-1 and TRBJ2-1, with D unresolved. The V gene lost 3 bases and the J gene lost 9 bases, with 12 bases spanning the gap. The CDR3 length is 12 residues. Per germline, CDR1 DFQATT and CDR2 SNEGSKA (reference sequence). The CDR3 reads CSASETEPEQFF. CDR3 coding DNA: TGCAGTGCTAGTGAAACTGAACCTGAGCAGTTCTTC.

J is TRBJ1-2 and V is TRBV28, with D unresolved. The CDR3 consists of 14 residues. V was pared by 3 bases and J by 4 bases, with 12 bases between. The germline gives CDR1 MDHEN, CDR2 SYDVKM. In nucleotides, the CDR3 is TGTGCCAGCAGTTTTGCTGGGCAGAGCTATGGCTACACCTTC. This gives the protein CASSFAGQSYGYTF.

The rearrangement joins TRBV6-5 to TRBJ1-1; 7 bases are a match to TRBD1. The ends lost 4 bases at V and 4 bases at J; junction bases unmatched: 3. The CDR3 loop spans 13 amino acids. The germline CDR1 and CDR2 sequences are MNHEY and SVGAGI. The CDR3 region is CASSSYRGTEAFF. CDR3 coding DNA: TGTGCCAGCAGTTCCTACAGGGGCACTGAAGCTTTCTTT.

The rearrangement links TRBV3-1 (or the pseudogene TRBV3-2) to TRBJ2-5; TRBD1 aligns across 10 bases. Germline CDR1 and CDR2: LGHDT and YNNKEL (reference sequence). Trimming removed 2 bases from V and 4 bases from J; junction bases left unmatched: 1. The CDR3 covers 14 residues. The CDR3 DNA sequence: TGTGCCAGCAGCCAACGACAGGGGGCAGAGACCCAGTACTTC. It encodes CASSQRQGAETQYF.

A few counts support this clone. The chain joins TRBV19 to TRBJ2-7; TRBD2 matches at 11 bases. CDR1 and CDR2 (germline): LNHDA, SQIVND (reference sequence). This CDR3 has 16 amino acids. After removal of 4 bases from V and 6 bases from J, the junction contained 11 bases not matched to a gene. CDR3 in DNA: TGTGCCAGTAGTAGAACTAGCGGGGGCCCGGCGCTCGAGCAGTACTTC. Translated: CASSRTSGGPALEQYF.

V is TRBV5-6 and J is TRBJ2-3; 10 bases are a match to TRBD2. The CDR3 runs 15 residues. V shed 5 bases and J 4 bases; nucleotides not matched to a gene: 7. The germline gives CDR1 SGHDT, CDR2 YYEEEE. The CDR3 is CASRHLAGVADTQYF. The CDR3 DNA sequence: TGTGCCAGCAGACATCTAGCGGGAGTGGCAGATACGCAGTATTTT.

The gene calls are TRBV6-5 and TRBJ2-5; 8 bases line up with TRBD1. The V gene's germline CDR1 is MNHEY and CDR2 SVGAGI. This CDR3 is built from 16 residues. V dropped 0 bases and J dropped 2; count of bases not matched to a gene: 5. In DNA, the CDR3 is TGTGCCAGCAGTTACTCCTCAGGGGGCAGGCAAGAGACCCAGTACTTC. Residues: CASSYSSGGRQETQYF.

This clone appeared a single time. This sequence joins TRBV19 and TRBJ2-4, with a weak D call TRBD2 (6 bases). V lost 5 bases and J 0 bases, leaving 14 bases between the germline ends. The CDR3 sequence is 16 residues long. Germline CDR1 LNHDA, CDR2 SQIVND (reference sequence). CDR3 protein: CASSLGLTLAKNIQYF. CDR3 DNA sequence: TGTGCCAGTAGTCTTGGACTAACTCTAGCCAAAAACATTCAGTACTTC.

The chain uses TRBV19 and TRBJ2-2; 8 positions match TRBD2. Germline trimming cut 7 bases from V and 6 bases from J; bases unmatched to any gene: 13. Germline V gene sequence: CDR1 LNHDA, CDR2 SQIVND (reference sequence). There are 16 residues in the CDR3. DNA for the CDR3: TGTGCCAGTAAACTAGAGAGCGGGAGTAGCTCCGGGGAGCTGTTTTTT. This encodes CASKLESGSSSGELFF.

This clone was detected a few times. V gene TRBV2 combines with J gene TRBJ2-1; D perhaps matches TRBD2 (5 bases). Trimming took off 9 bases at V and 8 bases at J, with 11 bases between the two ends. Per the germline V gene, CDR1 is SNHLY and CDR2 is FYNNEI. The CDR3 is made up of 11 amino acids. CDR3 region: CARSGADEQFF. The CDR3 DNA follows: TGTGCCAGGTCCGGAGCGGATGAGCAGTTCTTC.

The gene calls are TRBV19 and TRBJ2-3; the D gene is possibly TRBD1 (6 bases). Trimming took 6 bases from V and 1 from J, leaving 8 bases between them. Germline V lookup: CDR1 LNHDA, CDR2 SQIVND (reference sequence). The CDR3 is 13 residues long. CDR3 nucleotides: TGTGCCAGTAGGAACAGGGGCACAGATACGCAGTATTTT. Encoded protein: CASRNRGTDTQYF.

V is TRBV19 and J is TRBJ2-1, with D unclear. V shed 7 bases and J shed 9 bases, with 19 bases lying between them. In germline, CDR1 is LNHDA, CDR2 SQIVND (reference sequence). The CDR3 length is 14 residues. The DNA for the CDR3 is TGTGCCAGTACCCTCACGTTATTTGGCTCTGAGCAGTTCTTC. It is translated as CASTLTLFGSEQFF.

The rearrangement joins TRBV6-2 or TRBV6-3 to TRBJ2-5; TRBD2 matches at 7 bases. Germline values: CDR1 MNHEY, CDR2 SVGEGT. Trimming removed 4 bases from V and 5 bases from J; junction bases left unmatched: 10. The CDR3 length is 15 residues. The CDR3 DNA reads as TGTGCCAGCAGTTCACCCCCCGCGGGAGTGGAGACCCAGTACTTC. Translation: CASSSPPAGVETQYF.